These 8 T cell receptor beta chains share one sample of origin, sequenced in a study of a mutant IDH1 vaccine in newly diagnosed glioma. Profiled with immunoSEQ multiplex PCR; TCRdb holds only in-frame clones, not every one. The sample has 120,000 or so clones; about 82% are singletons. Time point indicated: week 11, during vaccination. A 20-mer mutant IDH1 peptide at 300 ug was injected subcutaneously with topical imiquimod. These receptors' targets are unknown. Material: PBMCs, obtained from a glioma patient whose treatment included an IDH1 peptide vaccine. All receptors derive from a man between 35 and 55 years old with glioma.

J is TRBJ2-7 and V is TRBV9; TRBD1 or TRBD2 may be the D gene (5 bases each). V was clipped by 0 bases and J by 7 bases, with 14 bases between them. The germline gives CDR1 SGDLS, CDR2 YYNGEE. This CDR3 is 14 amino acids long. The CDR3 DNA reads as TGTGCCAGCAGCGTAGGAGGGGCCCTGGCTGAGCAGTACTTC. Protein product: CASSVGGALAEQYF.

This clone was seen repeatedly, ten times or more. The chain has TRBV6-5 and TRBJ1-4, with D perhaps matching TRBD1 (5 bases). CDR3 length equals 16 residues. Trimming took off 2 bases at V and 7 bases at J, with 17 bases between the two ends. Germline V CDR1 and CDR2: MNHEY, SVGAGI. CDR3 region: CASSYKPSGGVEKLFF. The CDR3 DNA reads as TGTGCCAGCAGTTACAAGCCCAGTGGGGGAGTTGAAAAACTGTTTTTT.

This clone has just a few counts. The V call is TRBV28, the J call TRBJ1-5; D unresolved. V lost 4 bases and J 0 bases, leaving 7 bases between the germline ends. Germline CDR1 MDHEN, CDR2 SYDVKM. The length of the CDR3 is 14 residues. The CDR3 here is CASSSYSSNQPQHF. In DNA form, the CDR3 reads TGTGCCAGCAGTTCCTACAGTAGCAATCAGCCCCAGCATTTT. Variable domain in full (rest from reference TRBV28 and TRBJ1-5): DVKVTQSSRYLVKRTGEKVFLECVQDMDHENMFWYRQDPGLGLRLIYFSYDVKMKEKGDIPEGYSVSREKKERFSLILESASTNQTSMYLCASSSYSSNQPQHFGDGTRLSIL.

The rearrangement links TRBV5-6 to TRBJ2-7; D uncertain. Germline loops: CDR1 SGHDT, CDR2 YYEEEE. The CDR3 length is 12 residues. V lost 4 bases to trimming and J lost 2 bases, with 7 bases between them. The CDR3 nucleotides read TGTGCCAGCAGCGTCGGACCCTACGAGCAGTACTTC. Its protein product is CASSVGPYEQYF. The whole variable domain, remainder taken from reference TRBV5-6 and TRBJ2-7, is DAGVTQSPTHLIKTRGQQVTLRCSPKSGHDTVSWYQQALGQGPQFIFQYYEEEERQRGNFPDRFSGHQFPNYSSELNVNALLLGDSALYLCASSVGPYEQYFGPGTRLTVT.

The V and J genes are TRBV5-1 and TRBJ2-2; 9 bases are a match to TRBD2. The V and J ends lost 6 bases and 4 bases, in that order; junction bases with no gene match: 7. The CDR3 totals 15 residues. Per germline, CDR1 SGHRS and CDR2 YFSETQ. CDR3 sequence reads: CASTDISGGTGELFF. DNA for the CDR3: TGCGCCAGCACAGATATTAGCGGGGGCACCGGGGAGCTGTTTTTT.

This chain's CDR3 is CASSLGGMINYGYTF. The DNA of the CDR3 is TGTGCCAGCAGTTTAGGAGGGATGATTAACTATGGCTACACCTTC. The chain is built from TRBV28 and TRBJ1-2, with no clear D. V lost 2 bases, J lost 1 base, and 11 bases lay in between. CDR1 and CDR2 (germline): MDHEN, SYDVKM. This CDR3 has 15 residues.

This chain links TRBV5-4 with TRBJ1-2; 9 positions match TRBD1. The CDR3 covers 13 residues. The J segment lost 8 bases and the V segment lost 2 bases, leaving 4 bases of the junction unmatched. Germline assignment: CDR1 SGHNT and CDR2 YYREEE (reference sequence). For the CDR3, the DNA is TGTGCCAGCAGCTTAGACAGGGGGAGAGGCTACACCTTC. This encodes CASSLDRGRGYTF.

The chain employs TRBV7-3 and TRBJ1-1, with 8 nucleotides matching TRBD1. Looked up from germline, CDR1 is SGHTA and CDR2 is FQGTGA. The CDR3 spans 17 residues. Trimming at V came to 5 bases and at J to 5 bases, leaving 16 bases not matched to a gene. The DNA for the CDR3 is TGTGCCAGCAGCCAGCGACATATAGGACAGGGAGGGACTGAAGCTTTCTTT. Translation gives CASSQRHIGQGGTEAFF.